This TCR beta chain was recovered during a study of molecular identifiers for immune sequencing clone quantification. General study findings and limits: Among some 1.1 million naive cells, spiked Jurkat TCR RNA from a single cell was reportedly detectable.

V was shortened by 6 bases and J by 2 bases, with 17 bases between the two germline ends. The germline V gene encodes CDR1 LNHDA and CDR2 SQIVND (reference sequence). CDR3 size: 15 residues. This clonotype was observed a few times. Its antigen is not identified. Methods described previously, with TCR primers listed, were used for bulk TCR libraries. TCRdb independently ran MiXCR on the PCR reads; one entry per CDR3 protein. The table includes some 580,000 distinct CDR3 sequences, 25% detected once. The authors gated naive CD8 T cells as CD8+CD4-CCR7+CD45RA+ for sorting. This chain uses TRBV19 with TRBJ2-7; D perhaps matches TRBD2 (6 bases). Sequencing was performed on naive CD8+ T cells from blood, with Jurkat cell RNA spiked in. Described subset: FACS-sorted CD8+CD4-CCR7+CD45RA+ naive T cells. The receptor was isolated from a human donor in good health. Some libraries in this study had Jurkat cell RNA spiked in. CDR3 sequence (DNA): TGTGCCAGTAGCCGGGACTCACCTCCGCCCTACGAGCAGTACTTC. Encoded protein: CASSRDSPPPYEQYF.